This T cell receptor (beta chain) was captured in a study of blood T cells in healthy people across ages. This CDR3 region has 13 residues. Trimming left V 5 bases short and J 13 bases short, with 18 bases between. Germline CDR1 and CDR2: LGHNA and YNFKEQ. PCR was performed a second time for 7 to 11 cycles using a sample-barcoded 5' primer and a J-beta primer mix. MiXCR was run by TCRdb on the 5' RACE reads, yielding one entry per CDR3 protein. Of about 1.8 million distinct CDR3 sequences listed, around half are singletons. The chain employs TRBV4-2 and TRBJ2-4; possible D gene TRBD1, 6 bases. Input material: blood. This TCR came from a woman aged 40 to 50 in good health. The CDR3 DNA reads TGTGCCAGCAGCGAGGGGACACCTGGGGCGCAGTACTTC. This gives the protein CASSEGTPGAQYF.